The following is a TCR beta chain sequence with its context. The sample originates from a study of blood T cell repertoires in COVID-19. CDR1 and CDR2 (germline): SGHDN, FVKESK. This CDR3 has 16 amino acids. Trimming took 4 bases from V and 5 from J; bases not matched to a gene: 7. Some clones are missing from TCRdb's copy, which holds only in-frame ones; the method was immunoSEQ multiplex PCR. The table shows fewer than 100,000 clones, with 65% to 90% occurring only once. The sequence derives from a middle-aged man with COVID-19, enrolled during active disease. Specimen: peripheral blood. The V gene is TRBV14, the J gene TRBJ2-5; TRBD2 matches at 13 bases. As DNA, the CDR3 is TGTGCCAGCAGCCCGGGACTAGCGGGACCGGGGGAGACCCAGTACTTC. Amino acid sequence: CASSPGLAGPGETQYF.